This is a list of T cell receptor beta chains from one sample in a study of blood T cell repertoires in COVID-19. Generated by immunoSEQ multiplex PCR, the TCRdb table keeps only in-frame clones and is missing some. This sample has tens of thousands of clones, with about 86% found just once. The specimen sequenced was peripheral blood. Receptor source: an elderly woman in a cohort sampled during active or convalescent COVID-19. The CDR3 runs from the conserved cysteine through the conserved F or W. Clone size is not always given. Where it is, it says once, few, many or a class for expanded clones.

clone_size	v_call	cdr3_aa
NA	TRBV12-3/TRBV12-4	CASSFRGAETQYF
NA	TRBV11-3	CASSLRNTEAFF
NA	TRBV5-1	CASSSEGQGMSGYTF
NA	TRBV7-2	CASSKGLAVPTQYF
NA	TRBV27	CASSLGVGGAEGYTF
NA	TRBV2	CANRGDGTNYGYTF
NA	TRBV19	CASSRWGQQNTEAFF
NA	TRBV10-3	CAISEVGAREKLFF
NA	TRBV19	CASKGTGGVGGTEAFF
NA	TRBV30	CAWSVLEGYNTF
NA	TRBV2	CASSGGRGSNTGELFF
NA	TRBV28	CASRPGNQPQHF
NA	TRBV3-1/TRBV3-2	CASSPTSRNEQFF
NA	TRBV7-2	CASSLGQLANEQFF
NA	TRBV6-2/TRBV6-3	CASSQGAAGQPQHF
NA	TRBV28	CASSLQGGFDAAKNIQYF
NA	TRBV19	CASSIPWTDLQETQYF
once	TRBV29-1	CSMGQGKETQYF
NA	TRBV9	CASSPTGNPQPQHF
NA	TRBV28	CASSITAAGQYANIQYF
NA	TRBV5-6	CASSFRGATGRPEAFF
NA	TRBV3-1/TRBV3-2	CASSQDPVSGISTDTQYF
NA	TRBV29-1	CSTRGGNTEAFF
NA	TRBV5-6	CASSLAGQGVEKLFF
NA	TRBV5-5	CASSLRGLAASTDTQYF
NA	TRBV15	CATSRGPGTGEETQYF
NA	TRBV24-1	CATSGVSGRFETQYF
few	TRBV5-8	CASSYRTGGEPQHF
NA	TRBV27	CASSNRDRVHNEQFF
NA	TRBV3-1/TRBV3-2	CASSQRRTGVFGYTF
NA	TRBV6-6	CASSKTIDRGRETQYF
NA	TRBV27	CASSVGQLIPSNQPQHF
NA	TRBV13	CASSLGFGLAGNEQFF
NA	TRBV4-2	CASSQDRPNTDTQYF
NA	TRBV5-4	CASSWIGENTEAFF
NA	TRBV6-5	CASSYPGGRASGYTF
NA	TRBV28	CASFPLIGQGLNGNQPQHF
once	TRBV29-1	CSVDLAGPYNEQFF
NA	TRBV3-1/TRBV3-2	CASGGLADFNTGELFF
NA	TRBV28	CATIPERVRRDEQFF
NA	TRBV7-3	CASSSSPGGTSGRRTGELFF
NA	TRBV27	CASKRDRENTEAFF
NA	TRBV6-2/TRBV6-3	CASSYPPDRVGSPLHF
NA	TRBV5-1	CASSSGGTQETQYF
NA	TRBV5-1	CASSFQSGGFSTEAFF
once	TRBV28	CASSPDQGNYGYTF
NA	TRBV5-6	CASSYDGARGANVLTF
NA	TRBV5-1	CASSLGQGSGYTF
NA	TRBV19	CASRPFGPFYEQFF
NA	TRBV3-1/TRBV3-2	CASSQGMGAGAFF
NA	TRBV7-3	CASSLLSGSGTQYF
NA	TRBV6-2/TRBV6-3	CASSRVSSLGNEQFF
NA	TRBV5-4	CASSPEEGGQYF
NA	TRBV2	CASGPGDSYQPQHF
NA	TRBV9	CASSVGIAGESYEQYF
NA	TRBV7-2	CASSPWTGHTEAFF
NA	TRBV5-4	CASSLGLTLAGGPETQYF